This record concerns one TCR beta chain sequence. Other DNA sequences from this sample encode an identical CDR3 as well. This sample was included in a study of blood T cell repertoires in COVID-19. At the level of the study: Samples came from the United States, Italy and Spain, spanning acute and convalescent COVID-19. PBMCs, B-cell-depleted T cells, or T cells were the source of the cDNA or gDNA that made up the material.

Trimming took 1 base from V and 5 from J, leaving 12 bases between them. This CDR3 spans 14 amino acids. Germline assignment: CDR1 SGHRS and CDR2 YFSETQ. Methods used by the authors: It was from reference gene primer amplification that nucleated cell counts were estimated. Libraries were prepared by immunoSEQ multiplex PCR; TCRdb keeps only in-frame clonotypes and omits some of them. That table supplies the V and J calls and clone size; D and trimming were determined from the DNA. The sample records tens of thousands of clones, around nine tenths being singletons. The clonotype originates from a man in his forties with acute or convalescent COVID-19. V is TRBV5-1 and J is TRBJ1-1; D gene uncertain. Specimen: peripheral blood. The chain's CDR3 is CASSLSGKGTEAFF. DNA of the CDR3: TGCGCCAGCAGCTTGTCCGGGAAGGGAACTGAAGCTTTCTTT.